These 28 T cell receptor beta chains came from one sample sequenced in a study of blood T cell repertoires in COVID-19. TCRdb keeps only in-frame clones here, not all; method: immunoSEQ multiplex PCR. The table records 85,000 to 100,000 clones, 90% of them present only once. Sequenced material: peripheral blood. These TCRs come from a man in his fifties or sixties with acute or convalescent COVID-19.

The rearrangement uses TRBV15 and TRBJ1-2, with D possibly matching TRBD1 (5 bases). The ends were cut back, 0 bases at V and 6 bases at J, with 14 bases in the middle. Germline V gene data show CDR1 as LNHNV and CDR2 as YYDKDF (reference sequence). The CDR3 length is 15 residues. CDR3 nucleotides: TGTGCCACCAGCAGAGATTTAAGGGGCGCGGATGGCTACACCTTC. Residues: CATSRDLRGADGYTF.

V and J are TRBV5-6 and TRBJ1-2; a possible D gene is TRBD1 (5 bases). The CDR3 length is 12 residues. Germline V gene lookup returns CDR1 SGHDT and CDR2 YYEEEE. Trimming took off 4 bases at V and 4 bases at J, with 8 bases between the two ends. The CDR3: CASSGGVYGYTF. The CDR3 nucleotides read TGTGCCAGCAGCGGAGGGGTCTATGGCTACACCTTC.

The chain is built from TRBV18 and TRBJ1-5; weak D call: TRBD1 (6 bases). The CDR3 has 15 residues. The germline V gene encodes CDR1 KGHSH and CDR2 LQKENI. Trimming left V 4 bases short and J 0 bases short, with 10 bases between. Here the CDR3 reads CASSRTVNSNQPQHF. The CDR3 nucleotides are TGTGCCAGCTCACGGACAGTAAATAGCAATCAGCCCCAGCATTTT.

Here the CDR3 reads CASGAGNTEAFF. The CDR3 nucleotides read TGCGCCAGCGGCGCGGGGAACACTGAAGCTTTCTTT. V and J are TRBV5-1 and TRBJ1-1, with no clear D. Trimming cost V 7 bases and J 1 base, with 8 bases left between them. Germline CDR1 is SGHRS and CDR2 is YFSETQ. The CDR3 has 12 residues.

V gene TRBV5-6 combines with J gene TRBJ1-5, with D perhaps TRBD1 (5 bases). Trimming took off 0 bases at V and 9 bases at J, with 10 bases between the two ends. This CDR3 comprises 13 residues. CDR1 is SGHDT, CDR2 YYEEEE, per germline. As DNA, the CDR3 is TGTGCCAGCAGCTTGGGGGGGGAAAGGCCCCAGCATTTT. Translation: CASSLGGERPQHF.

This chain uses TRBV7-8 with TRBJ1-2, with TRBD1 identical over 8 bases. CDR3 size: 14 residues. With V trimmed by 3 bases and J by 4 bases, 4 bases remained unmatched. Germline loops: CDR1 SGHVS, CDR2 FQNEAQ. Here the CDR3 DNA reads TGTGCCAGCAGCTTGACGGACAGGGTCTATGGCTACACCTTC. It translates to CASSLTDRVYGYTF. Together with reference TRBV7-8 and TRBJ1-2, the CDR3 gives the full variable domain: GAGVSQSPRYKVAKRGQDVALRCDPISGHVSLFWYQQALGQGPEFLTYFQNEAQLDKSGLPSDRFFAERPEGSVSTLKIQRTQQEDSAVYLCASSLTDRVYGYTFGSGTRLTVV.

This clone was picked up one time. V usage is TRBV6-5 and J usage is TRBJ2-7; 7 bases agree with TRBD1. With 2 bases clipped from V and 4 bases from J, the junction kept 5 bases outside the gene matches. There are 14 residues in the CDR3. Germline V lookup: CDR1 MNHEY, CDR2 SVGAGI. In nucleotides, the CDR3 is TGTGCCAGCAGTTACGCCAGGGGGATTTACGAGCAGTACTTC. Translated, it gives CASSYARGIYEQYF.

The rearrangement joins TRBV30 to TRBJ2-7; a weak D match, TRBD1 (6 bases). CDR1 GTSNPN and CDR2 SVGIG come from the germline V gene (reference sequence). Trimming stripped 2 bases from V and 0 bases from J, with 11 bases between. This CDR3 region has 14 residues. The CDR3 sequence is CAWSLTGSSYEQYF. CDR3 DNA sequence: TGTGCCTGGAGTCTTACAGGGAGCTCCTACGAGCAGTACTTC.

The chain has TRBV15 and TRBJ1-2, with no clear D. CDR1 LNHNV and CDR2 YYDKDF come from the germline V gene (reference sequence). Trimming took off 2 bases at V and 7 bases at J, with 14 bases between the two ends. This CDR3 is 14 amino acids long. DNA for the CDR3: TGTGCCACCAGCAGATCCTTGGGAGAGGGTGGCTACACCTTC. Encoded protein: CATSRSLGEGGYTF.

This chain links TRBV5-6 with TRBJ1-2; D unresolved. The CDR3 extends over 14 amino acids. Trimming took 1 base from V and 3 from J, leaving 10 bases between them. The germline CDR1 and CDR2 sequences are SGHDT and YYEEEE. The CDR3 reads CASSLREGYYGYTF. As DNA, the CDR3 is TGTGCCAGCAGCTTGAGGGAGGGATACTATGGCTACACCTTC. Full variable domain (remainder filled in from reference TRBV5-6 and TRBJ1-2): DAGVTQSPTHLIKTRGQQVTLRCSPKSGHDTVSWYQQALGQGPQFIFQYYEEEERQRGNFPDRFSGHQFPNYSSELNVNALLLGDSALYLCASSLREGYYGYTFGSGTRLTVV.

This chain connects TRBV12-3 or TRBV12-4 to TRBJ1-5; 7 bases are shared with TRBD1. The CDR3 runs 13 residues. Trimming took 5 bases from V and 7 from J; bases not matched to a gene: 5. For the CDR3, the DNA is TGTGCCAGCAGTGAGGGGGCACGCCAGCCCCAGCATTTT. This gives the protein CASSEGARQPQHF.

This chain uses TRBV5-8 with TRBJ1-2; D gene uncertain. This CDR3 is 12 amino acids long. Trimming cost V 2 bases and J 8 bases, with 10 bases left between them. Germline V CDR1 and CDR2: SGHTS, YDEGEE. The CDR3 reads CASSLGRGGYTF. As DNA, the CDR3 is TGTGCCAGCAGCTTAGGACGAGGGGGCTACACCTTC.

The chain recombines TRBV7-2 with TRBJ2-1, with TRBD2 matching 13 bases. Germline CDR1 and CDR2: SGHTA and FQGNSA. The CDR3 runs to 17 residues. The J segment lost 2 bases and the V segment lost 5 bases, leaving 6 bases of the junction unmatched. CDR3 sequence reads: CASSTLLAGGPYNEQFF. CDR3 DNA: TGTGCCAGCAGCACCTTACTAGCGGGGGGGCCCTACAATGAGCAGTTCTTC. The full variable domain, rest sourced from reference TRBV7-2 and TRBJ2-1, is GAGVSQSPSNKVTEKGKDVELRCDPISGHTALYWYRQSLGQGLEFLIYFQGNSAPDKSGLPSDRFSAERTGGSVSTLTIQRTQQEDSAVYLCASSTLLAGGPYNEQFFGPGTRLTVL.

Here the CDR3 reads CARRSCSNGGFCNQPQHF. As DNA, the CDR3 is TGTGCCAGGCGGTCCTGCTCCAACGGGGGTTTTTGCAATCAGCCCCAGCATTTT. The genes are TRBV7-2 and TRBJ1-5, with a possible D match to TRBD1 (5 bases). Deletions cut 9 bases from V and 2 bases from J, with 26 bases between. Germline lookup yields CDR1 SGHTA and CDR2 FQGNSA. The CDR3 has 18 amino acids.

The chain is built from TRBV29-1 and TRBJ1-2; 7 bases fit TRBD1. This CDR3 has 13 amino acids. J was trimmed by 6 bases and V by 4 bases; bases with no gene match: 8. The germline V gene encodes CDR1 SQVTM and CDR2 ANQGSEA. CDR3 region: CSVVRQGQDGYTF. The CDR3 DNA sequence: TGCAGCGTTGTCCGACAGGGCCAGGATGGCTACACCTTC.

The chain uses TRBV6-6 and TRBJ1-2; D is uncertain. The CDR3 loop spans 12 amino acids. Germline V CDR1 and CDR2: MNHNY, SVGAGI (reference sequence). V was clipped by 3 bases and J by 6 bases, with 8 bases between them. The CDR3 sequence: CASSYAGDGYTF. For the CDR3, the DNA is TGTGCCAGCAGTTATGCGGGTGATGGCTACACCTTC.

This chain connects TRBV6-4 to TRBJ2-2; D possibly corresponds to TRBD1 (6 bases). Trimming pared 2 bases from V and 7 bases from J, leaving 8 bases between. The CDR3 contains 13 residues. From germline, CDR1 is MRHNA and CDR2 SNTAGT. DNA for the CDR3: TGTGCCAGCAGTGACAGGGACAACGGGGAGCTGTTTTTT. Amino acids: CASSDRDNGELFF.

The chain couples TRBV2 to TRBJ2-5; 16 positions match TRBD2. Germline loops: CDR1 SNHLY, CDR2 FYNNEI. Germline trimming cut 5 bases from V and 5 bases from J; bases unmatched to any gene: 5. This CDR3 has 16 amino acids. For the CDR3, the DNA is TGTGCCAGCAGTAAGGGACTAGCGGGGGGGCCGGAGACCCAGTACTTC. Residues: CASSKGLAGGPETQYF.

This clone was seen once. The V and J genes are TRBV5-1 and TRBJ1-5; the D is unclear. Deletions cut 0 bases from V and 0 bases from J, with 7 bases between. This CDR3 has 15 amino acids. Germline assignment: CDR1 SGHRS and CDR2 YFSETQ. The CDR3 is CASSLGGSSNQPQHF. For the CDR3, the DNA is TGCGCCAGCAGCTTGGGCGGGAGTAGCAATCAGCCCCAGCATTTT.

This chain connects TRBV30 to TRBJ1-1; D not resolved. This CDR3 is 13 amino acids long. From germline, CDR1 is GTSNPN and CDR2 SVGIG (reference sequence). This chain's CDR3 is CAAMVIGEIEAFF. The CDR3 region has the DNA TGTGCTGCGATGGTTATTGGTGAGATTGAAGCTTTCTTT.

The V call is TRBV2, the J call TRBJ1-3; 8 bases align to TRBD1. The germline CDR1 and CDR2 sequences are SNHLY and FYNNEI. CDR3 length: 14 residues. V was clipped by 6 bases and J by 8 bases; unmatched bases: 9. The CDR3: CASRPGGAGHTIYF. DNA for the CDR3: TGTGCCAGCAGGCCAGGGGGCGCAGGACACACCATATATTTT.

Written as DNA, the CDR3 is TGTGCCAGCAGCTTGGCCGGGAGTTATGGCTACACCTTC. Translation gives CASSLAGSYGYTF. The chain uses TRBV5-6 and TRBJ1-2; D gene unclear. Trimming removed 0 bases from V and 5 bases from J, with 8 bases in between. CDR1 and CDR2 from the germline V gene are SGHDT and YYEEEE. The CDR3 consists of 13 residues. Supplemented by reference TRBV5-6 and TRBJ1-2, the full variable domain reads DAGVTQSPTHLIKTRGQQVTLRCSPKSGHDTVSWYQQALGQGPQFIFQYYEEEERQRGNFPDRFSGHQFPNYSSELNVNALLLGDSALYLCASSLAGSYGYTFGSGTRLTVV.

The chain couples TRBV7-2 to TRBJ1-6; D might be TRBD1 (5 bases). The CDR3 has 15 residues. With 2 bases removed from V and 14 bases from J, the gap between germline ends came to 19 bases. CDR1 and CDR2 (germline): SGHTA, FQGNSA. In nucleotides, the CDR3 is TGTGCCAGCAGCTTATTTGGAGGCGGGGCCTCGGCCCTCCACTTT. It is translated as CASSLFGGGASALHF. Using reference TRBV7-2 and TRBJ1-6 for the parts outside the CDR3, the full variable domain is GAGVSQSPSNKVTEKGKDVELRCDPISGHTALYWYRQSLGQGLEFLIYFQGNSAPDKSGLPSDRFSAERTGGSVSTLTIQRTQQEDSAVYLCASSLFGGGASALHFGNGTRLTVT.

The table lists this clone with a count of one. J is TRBJ1-1 and V is TRBV4-2, with D perhaps TRBD1 (5 bases). Germline lookup yields CDR1 LGHNA and CDR2 YNFKEQ. The CDR3 consists of 14 residues. V was cut by 1 base and J by 3 bases, with 9 bases left in between. The CDR3 here is CASSQGGRDTEAFF. DNA of the CDR3: TGTGCCAGCAGCCAAGGGGGCAGGGACACTGAAGCTTTCTTT.

V and J are TRBV19 and TRBJ1-5; the D gene is possibly TRBD1 (6 bases). This CDR3 has 14 amino acids. Trimming left V 1 base short and J 3 bases short, with 7 bases between. Germline CDR1 is LNHDA and CDR2 is SQIVND (reference sequence). The CDR3 loop reads CASSIAGVNQPQHF. The CDR3 DNA reads as TGTGCCAGTAGTATAGCAGGGGTCAATCAGCCCCAGCATTTT.

The rearrangement joins TRBV12-5 to TRBJ2-1, with 10 positions matching TRBD2. V shed 4 bases and J 4 bases; nucleotides not matched to a gene: 7. This CDR3 has 16 residues. Per the germline V gene, CDR1 is LGHNT and CDR2 is FRNRAP. Here the CDR3 reads CASGSPPGLAYNEQFF. DNA of the CDR3: TGTGCTAGTGGTTCTCCCCCGGGACTAGCGTACAATGAGCAGTTCTTC.

The rearrangement joins TRBV6-5 to TRBJ1-2; 7 positions match TRBD1. Germline V gives CDR1 MNHEY, CDR2 SVGAGI. J gave up 5 bases and V 2 bases, and 5 bases lay outside the gene matches. The CDR3 totals 14 residues. The CDR3 spells CASSYQGQSYGYTF. As DNA, the CDR3 is TGTGCCAGCAGTTACCAGGGACAGTCATATGGCTACACCTTC.

The rearrangement joins TRBV5-1 to TRBJ1-1; the D gene is possibly TRBD1 (6 bases). The CDR3 is made up of 14 amino acids. Germline CDR1 is SGHRS and CDR2 is YFSETQ. The V end lost 3 bases, the J end lost 0 bases, and 9 bases lay between the germline ends. The CDR3 DNA follows: TGCGCCAGCAGCTCCCAGGGGATGAACACTGAAGCTTTCTTT. It specifies CASSSQGMNTEAFF.